This passage covers 24 T cell receptor beta chains from one sample sequenced in a study of CD8+ T cells in alopecia areata. The treatment is: oral pan-JAK inhibitor, 5-10 mg twice daily. cDNA serving as the sequencing template came from extracted, reverse transcribed RNA. The repertoire was sequenced with immunoSEQ multiplex PCR; TCRdb's copy has only in-frame clones and lacks some. Seen here are roughly 40,000 clones, around three fifths observed once, and the top ten hold 21%. The sample in question was CD8+ T cells sorted from blood, obtained at week 4, from a patient treated with tofacitinib. The receptors here all came from a human donor with alopecia areata.

The chain employs TRBV30 and TRBJ2-7; D gene unclear. There are 12 residues in the CDR3. Germline values: CDR1 GTSNPN, CDR2 SVGIG (reference sequence). Between the trimmed V and J ends, which lost 0 bases and 7 bases, there was a span of 10 bases. CDR3 amino acids: CAWSVEPTEQYF. CDR3 sequence (DNA): TGTGCCTGGAGTGTAGAACCCACGGAGCAGTACTTC.

This rearrangement joins TRBV4-1 to TRBJ2-1; TRBD1 is a possible D gene (5 bases). Germline V gene lookup returns CDR1 MGHRA and CDR2 YSYEKL. Trimming shortened V by 0 bases and J by 5 bases, and 11 bases separated the two germline ends. This CDR3 is 15 amino acids long. In DNA form, the CDR3 reads TGCGCCAGCAGCCAAGATTCGACAGCACACAATGAGCAGTTCTTC. It yields the protein CASSQDSTAHNEQFF.

The J gene is TRBJ1-2, the V gene TRBV10-2; no reliable D call. Trimming took 4 bases from V and 4 from J, leaving 19 bases between them. Germline V gene sequence: CDR1 WSHSY, CDR2 SAAADI. This CDR3 is built from 16 residues. The CDR3 nucleotides are TGCGCCAGCAGTGTATCCCTGAAGACGGACCTCTATGGCTACACCTTC. Residues: CASSVSLKTDLYGYTF.

The CDR3: CASSLGRYYEQYF. CDR3 DNA: TGTGCCAGCAGCTTGGGGAGGTACTACGAGCAGTACTTC. The chain is built from TRBV7-2 and TRBJ2-7; perhaps TRBD2 as D (6 bases). V was clipped by 3 bases and J by 3 bases, with 9 bases between them. This CDR3 is built from 13 residues. Germline V gene sequence: CDR1 SGHTA, CDR2 FQGNSA. Together with reference TRBV7-2 and TRBJ2-7, the CDR3 gives the full variable domain: GAGVSQSPSNKVTEKGKDVELRCDPISGHTALYWYRQSLGQGLEFLIYFQGNSAPDKSGLPSDRFSAERTGGSVSTLTIQRTQQEDSAVYLCASSLGRYYEQYFGPGTRLTVT.

The chain's CDR3 is CAWRLVLPGPNYGYTF. The CDR3 DNA sequence: TGTGCCTGGAGACTAGTCCTCCCGGGCCCTAACTATGGCTACACCTTC. This chain joins TRBV30 and TRBJ1-2; D is undetermined. V lost 3 bases to trimming and J lost 0 bases, with 17 bases between them. In germline, CDR1 is GTSNPN, CDR2 SVGIG (reference sequence). CDR3 size: 16 residues.

The rearrangement links TRBV10-1 to TRBJ1-1, with 7 bases that match TRBD1. The trim removed 9 bases at V and 5 bases at J, leaving 6 bases unmatched. Germline CDR1 WNHNN, CDR2 SYGVQD (reference sequence). The CDR3 consists of 12 residues. CDR3 protein: CASQGVRTEAFF. For the CDR3, the DNA is TGCGCCAGTCAGGGGGTACGGACTGAAGCTTTCTTT.

The rearrangement uses TRBV7-9 and TRBJ2-2; D not resolved. In germline, CDR1 is SEHNR, CDR2 FQNEAQ (reference sequence). V shed 8 bases and J shed 5 bases, with 3 bases lying between them. The CDR3 loop spans 10 amino acids. The DNA for the CDR3 is TGTGCCAGCGGGACCGGGGAGCTGTTTTTT. Encoded protein: CASGTGELFF.

This clone was seen only a few times. One junction end disagrees with the germline gene, perhaps due to a read error. The V gene is TRBV7-9, the J gene TRBJ1-4; the D is unclear. Germline lookup yields CDR1 SEHNR and CDR2 FQNEAQ (reference sequence). This CDR3 has 13 residues. CDR3 region: CASSLRTAEELFF. In nucleotides, the CDR3 is TGTGCCAGCAGCTTAAGGACGGCTGAAGAACTGTTTTTT.

V is TRBV4-1 and J is TRBJ2-1; 11 bases match TRBD1. The CDR3 has 19 residues. Germline values: CDR1 MGHRA, CDR2 YSYEKL. J gave up 4 bases and V 0 bases, and 11 bases lay outside the gene matches. CDR3 in amino acids: CASSQEDRGRLSGYNEQFF. In nucleotides, the CDR3 is TGCGCCAGCAGCCAAGAGGACAGGGGGCGATTATCGGGGTACAATGAGCAGTTCTTC.

The rearrangement uses TRBV9 and TRBJ1-1; unclear D gene. CDR3 length equals 14 residues. Germline V gene lookup returns CDR1 SGDLS and CDR2 YYNGEE. V lost 1 base, J lost 1 base, and 8 bases lay in between. CDR3 bases: TGTGCCAGCAGCGTAAAGGGCCAGAACACTGAAGCTTTCTTT. Amino acid sequence: CASSVKGQNTEAFF. Based on the CDR3 plus reference TRBV9 and TRBJ1-1, the full variable domain is DSGVTQTPKHLITATGQRVTLRCSPRSGDLSVYWYQQSLDQGLQFLIQYYNGEERAKGNILERFSAQQFPDLHSELNLSSLELGDSALYFCASSVKGQNTEAFFGQGTRLTVV.

The count of this clone is one. The chain uses TRBV30 and TRBJ1-1; TRBD1 might be the D (6 bases). This CDR3 is 12 amino acids long. Germline CDR1 reads GTSNPN; CDR2 reads SVGIG (reference sequence). V was pared by 2 bases and J by 7 bases, with 11 bases between. CDR3 in amino acids: CAWSQGFLEAFF. CDR3 bases: TGTGCCTGGAGTCAGGGGTTCCTTGAAGCTTTCTTT.

This clone appeared a few times. The chain recombines TRBV27 with TRBJ2-1; TRBD2 aligns across 7 bases. The CDR3 is made up of 13 amino acids. Germline values: CDR1 MNHEY, CDR2 SMNVEV (reference sequence). After removal of 6 bases from V and 7 bases from J, the junction contained 6 bases not matched to a gene. CDR3 DNA sequence: TGTGCCAGCAGAGCCGGCGGGAGAAATGAGCAGTTCTTC. Protein sequence: CASRAGGRNEQFF.

The chain uses TRBV4-3 and TRBJ1-4; TRBD1 might be the D (6 bases). This CDR3 comprises 17 residues. From germline, CDR1 is LGHNA and CDR2 YSLEER. The V gene lost 1 base and the J gene lost 0 bases, with 12 bases spanning the gap. The CDR3 protein is CASSQAGGAATNEKLFF. For the CDR3, the DNA is TGCGCCAGCAGCCAAGCTGGGGGGGCAGCAACTAATGAAAAACTGTTTTTT.

J is TRBJ1-1 and V is TRBV29-1; D gene uncertain. Looked up from germline, CDR1 is SQVTM and CDR2 is ANQGSEA. CDR3 size: 10 residues. Trimming pared 3 bases from V and 7 bases from J, leaving 6 bases between. CDR3 residues: CSVDTGEAFF. The CDR3 DNA sequence: TGCAGCGTTGATACCGGTGAAGCTTTCTTT.

V is TRBV4-3 and J is TRBJ2-3; 9 bases fit TRBD2. CDR3 length: 18 residues. Losses at the gene ends were 1 base for V and 0 bases for J; bases not matched to a gene: 8. Germline V lookup: CDR1 LGHNA, CDR2 YSLEER. In DNA, the CDR3 is TGCGCCAGCAGCCAAGGATCCGGACTAGCGTTTAGCACAGATACGCAGTATTTT. Translated: CASSQGSGLAFSTDTQYF.

J is TRBJ2-1 and V is TRBV29-1; unclear D gene. Germline CDR1 SQVTM, CDR2 ANQGSEA. CDR3 length: 11 residues. The V gene lost 4 bases and the J gene lost 9 bases, with 10 bases spanning the gap. The CDR3 region has the DNA TGCAGCGTTGGCCTCTTAGGTGAGCAGTTCTTC. Translating it yields CSVGLLGEQFF.

This rearrangement joins TRBV19 to TRBJ1-6; D is undetermined. Trimming stripped 4 bases from V and 9 bases from J, with 16 bases between. The length of the CDR3 is 15 residues. Germline V CDR1 and CDR2: LNHDA, SQIVND (reference sequence). In DNA form, the CDR3 reads TGTGCCAGTAGTACGTTGGCGACCCTAGGTTCACCCCTCCACTTT. This translates into CASSTLATLGSPLHF. The full variable domain, its missing parts supplied by reference TRBV19 and TRBJ1-6, is DGGITQSPKYLFRKEGQNVTLSCEQNLNHDAMYWYRQDPGQGLRLIYYSQIVNDFQKGDIAEGYSVSREKKESFPLTVTSAQKNPTAFYLCASSTLATLGSPLHFGNGTRLTVT.

V usage is TRBV29-1 and J usage is TRBJ1-1, with D unclear. The length of the CDR3 is 10 residues. The germline V and J ends were trimmed by 6 bases and 8 bases, with 10 bases remaining between them. From germline, CDR1 is SQVTM and CDR2 ANQGSEA. CDR3 DNA sequence: TGCAGCGTGGACGATGTAGAAGCTTTCTTT. Translated, it gives CSVDDVEAFF.

The V call is TRBV20-1, the J call TRBJ1-2; the D is unclear. CDR1 is DFQATT, CDR2 SNEGSKA, per germline (reference sequence). This CDR3 comprises 10 residues. Trimming removed 3 bases from V and 4 bases from J, with 3 bases in between. The CDR3 here is CSASAYGYTF. DNA for the CDR3: TGCAGTGCTAGTGCCTATGGCTACACCTTC.

The rearrangement uses TRBV4-3 and TRBJ2-2, with 8 bases lining up with TRBD1. Germline values: CDR1 LGHNA, CDR2 YSLEER. Losses at the gene ends were 6 bases for V and 2 bases for J; bases not matched to a gene: 2. The CDR3 contains 14 residues. CDR3 nucleotide sequence: TGCGCCAGCAGGACAGGGGAAAACACCGGGGAGCTGTTTTTT. As protein: CASRTGENTGELFF.

The chain joins TRBV7-8 to TRBJ2-2; D is possibly TRBD1 (6 bases). The germline V gene encodes CDR1 SGHVS and CDR2 FQNEAQ. V shed 5 bases and J shed 5 bases, with 18 bases lying between them. The CDR3 runs to 16 residues. This CDR3 reads CASSTSGTFLTGELFF. DNA for the CDR3: TGTGCCAGCAGCACATCCGGGACATTTCTGACCGGGGAGCTGTTTTTT.

There are a few counts of this clone. V and J are TRBV7-8 and TRBJ2-1; TRBD2 matches at 9 bases. This CDR3 comprises 16 residues. Germline loops: CDR1 SGHVS, CDR2 FQNEAQ. V gave up 5 bases and J gave up 4 bases; unmatched junction bases: 9. The CDR3 spells CASSTPGTSRYNEQFF. The DNA for the CDR3 is TGTGCCAGCAGCACACCCGGGACTAGCAGGTACAATGAGCAGTTCTTC. Based on the CDR3 plus reference TRBV7-8 and TRBJ2-1, the full variable domain is GAGVSQSPRYKVAKRGQDVALRCDPISGHVSLFWYQQALGQGPEFLTYFQNEAQLDKSGLPSDRFFAERPEGSVSTLKIQRTQQEDSAVYLCASSTPGTSRYNEQFFGPGTRLTVL.

The chain uses TRBV28 and TRBJ1-5; D is ambiguous. Germline CDR1 MDHEN, CDR2 SYDVKM. The ends were cut back, 7 bases at V and 0 bases at J, with 16 bases in the middle. This CDR3 is built from 16 residues. CDR3 nucleotide sequence: TGTGCCAGCAATCCCCCCGTCGGGCGTAGCAATCAGCCCCAGCATTTT. It codes for CASNPPVGRSNQPQHF.

The chain uses TRBV27 and TRBJ2-1; 7 bases agree with TRBD2. J gave up 8 bases and V 0 bases, and 4 bases lay outside the gene matches. The CDR3 sequence is 14 residues long. CDR1 and CDR2 from the germline V gene are MNHEY and SMNVEV (reference sequence). The CDR3 region has the DNA TGTGCCAGCAGTTTATCGGAGCTAGCGGATGAGCAGTTCTTC. It yields the protein CASSLSELADEQFF.